This T cell receptor (beta chain) was profiled in a study of human T cells and chemical hapten exposure. MiXCR, applied by TCRdb to the RACE reads, yields one record per CDR3 protein. The sample yields approximately 90,000 distinct CDR3 sequences, about 8.6% seen once. Time point described: healthy volunteer bleed at 2 weeks. Someone pulled total RNA out of unfractionated whole blood. Trimming removed 4 bases at V and 8 bases at J, with 21 bases between. The germline V gene has CDR1 DFQATT and CDR2 SNEGSKA (reference sequence). The CDR3 extends over 15 amino acids. Sequenced: whole blood. The chain is built from TRBV20-1 and TRBJ2-1, with a possible D match to TRBD2 (5 bases). This clonotype was sampled from a female donor in good health. Some clones in this sample may be carry-over from other donors' samples. For the CDR3, the DNA is TGCAGTGCTAACCCCACTAGGCGTTCGCAGGATGAGCAGTTCTTC. Translating gives CSANPTRRSQDEQFF.